Listed below are T cell receptor beta chains from one sample, sequenced in a study of T cell responses to AZD1222 COVID-19 vaccine. Sequencing used immunoSEQ multiplex PCR; TCRdb keeps in-frame clones, though not all of them. This sample has about 120,000 clones, with more than 80% found just once. The sample here was peripheral blood, taken on day 0 of AZD1222 vaccination. These receptors were obtained from an adult in good health. The CDR3 runs from the conserved cysteine through the conserved F or W. A D gene is named only where the DNA matches it firmly. The listing skips clone size in some rows; elsewhere it reads once, few, many or a size class.

>TRBJ1-1|TRBV28|TRBD1|NA
TGTGCCAGCAGTTCCCCCTTCCTGACAGGGGGCGGGATGAACACTGAAGCTTTCTTT
CASSSPFLTGGGMNTEAFF
>TRBJ2-1|TRBV6-5|NA|NA
TGTGCCAGCAGTTATAGGTGGGAGCAGTTCTTC
CASSYRWEQFF
>TRBJ1-2|TRBV3-1/TRBV3-2|TRBD1|few
TGTGCCAGCAGCCGCCCTAGACAGGGGAGGGGACTAGGCTATGGCTACACCTTC
CASSRPRQGRGLGYGYTF
>TRBJ2-2|TRBV27|TRBD2|NA
TGTGCCAGCAGTTTCCGAGCGGGAGCCAACACCGGGGAGCTGTTTTTT
CASSFRAGANTGELFF
>TRBJ1-6|TRBV19|NA|NA
TGTGCCAGTAGAACCGGGACCCCCGAAAATTCACCCCTCCACTTT
CASRTGTPENSPLHF
>TRBJ2-5|TRBV19|TRBD2|NA
TGTGCCAGTGCCCCGACGGGAGGAGAGACCCAGTACTTC
CASAPTGGETQYF
>TRBJ1-5|TRBV3-1/TRBV3-2|NA|once
TGTGCCAGCAGCCAAGACCGGGGGTTCAGCCAGCCCCAGCATTTT
CASSQDRGFSQPQHF
>TRBJ1-1|TRBV5-6|TRBD1|NA
TGTGCCAGCAGCGCCAACCGGGACAGAGACACTGAAGCTTTCTTT
CASSANRDRDTEAFF
>TRBJ2-3|TRBV7-8|TRBD1|once
TGTGCCAGCAGCTTAGACCCTAGGGACAGGGAATGGGGCACAGATACGCAGTATTTT
CASSLDPRDREWGTDTQYF
>TRBJ1-5|TRBV28|NA|NA
TGTGCCAGCAGTTTAAACCGGACGGTCCTTAGCCGTAGCAATCAGCCCCAGCATTTT
CASSLNRTVLSRSNQPQHF
>TRBJ1-1|TRBV29-1|NA|NA
TGCAGCGTTGAAGGTTCGGGTGTGAACACTGAAGCTTTCTTT
CSVEGSGVNTEAFF